Detailed here is one T cell receptor beta chain. Antigen: not known. This sample is drawn from a study of tumor-infiltrating lymphocytes in primary liver carcinoma. Study-wide background: Donors underwent surgery for histopathologically diagnosed primary liver carcinoma. Broader study findings: The bulk unsorted samples meant that CD4+ and CD8+ repertoires went uncompared. The overlap of tumor-adjacent and tumor-blood pairs was smaller than that of tumor region pairs. Relative to blood, tumors carried a significantly larger fraction of the repertoire in their top 250 clones (p = 0.039).

V dropped 4 bases and J dropped 10 bases, with 17 bases sitting between them. Germline lookup yields CDR1 SEHNR and CDR2 FQNEAQ (reference sequence). The CDR3 spans 13 residues. Production of TCR beta cDNA used approximately 0.45 ug total RNA together with a constant-region primer. TCR beta libraries came from three nested multiplex PCR rounds using slightly modified ARM-PCR. Each of the first two PCR rounds ran roughly 9 cycles with TRBV1-TRBV30 forward and C-beta reverse primers. TCRdb re-derived calls from the multiplex PCR reads in MiXCR, one entry per CDR3 protein. The data hold 310,000 or so distinct CDR3 sequences, with approximately 54% observed a single time. In addition to blood RNA drawn from unsorted whole blood, germline DNA was extracted.

Sequenced input: peripheral blood. This chain connects TRBV7-9 to TRBJ2-7; the D is unclear. The sequence derives from a woman under 40 with primary liver carcinoma and hepatitis B virus infection. Here the CDR3 reads CASSSLLTFDQYF. The CDR3 DNA reads as TGTGCCAGCAGCTCGCTACTAACATTCGATCAGTACTTC. The full variable domain, completed using reference TRBV7-9 and TRBJ2-7, is DTGVSQNPRHKITKRGQNVTFRCDPISEHNRLYWYRQTLGQGPEFLTYFQNEAQLEKSRLLSDRFSAERPKGSFSTLEIQRTEQGDSAMYLCASSSLLTFDQYFGPGTRLTVT.